These T cell receptor beta chains were read from a single sample in a study of blood T cell repertoires in COVID-19. Assay used: immunoSEQ multiplex PCR; TCRdb lists only in-frame clones, some missing. There are about 62,000 clones in the sample; 80% to 90% occur only once, and 15% to 20% lies in the top ten. The sequenced material came from peripheral blood. These receptors were taken from a woman aged 55-70 years with COVID-19, enrolled during active disease. Both conserved end residues are part of each CDR3. D genes are given only for firm matches. Clone size is shown for a subset of rows, as once, few, many or a class of expanded clone.

>TRBJ1-1|NA|TRBV2|NA
TGTGCCAGCAAGCGACAGGCACTTTCAGCGATGAACACTGAAGCTTTCTTT
CASKRQALSAMNTEAFF
>TRBJ1-4|TRBD1|TRBV27|NA
TGTGCCAGCAGTCGACAGGGCTGGAGTGAAAAACTGTTTTTT
CASSRQGWSEKLFF
>TRBJ2-1|NA|TRBV5-1|once
TGCGCCAGCGGCGGGGAGACCTCCTACAATGAGCAGTTCTTC
CASGGETSYNEQFF
>TRBJ2-7|TRBD2|TRBV6-5|NA
TGTGCCAGCAGAGTCACCGGGACTAGCAACTACGAGCAGTACTTC
CASRVTGTSNYEQYF
>TRBJ1-2|NA|TRBV6-4|NA
TGTGCCAGCAGTGAGTCGGGAAACTATGGCTACACCTTC
CASSESGNYGYTF
>TRBJ2-1|TRBD2|TRBV3-1/TRBV3-2|NA
TGTGCCAGCAGCCCCTTGGGAACTAGCGGATACAATGAGCAGTTCTTC
CASSPLGTSGYNEQFF
>TRBJ2-3|NA|TRBV6-5|NA
TGTGCCAGCCCACAGCCCAGCACAGATACGCAGTATTTT
CASPQPSTDTQYF
>TRBJ2-1|TRBD2|TRBV2|NA
TGTGCCAGCAGTGAGGGGGGACTAGGTTCAGTCAATGAGCAGTTCTTC
CASSEGGLGSVNEQFF
>TRBJ1-2|TRBD1|TRBV7-2|NA
TGTGCCAGCAGCCCGACAGGGGGCAGGACTTCTGGCTACACCTTC
CASSPTGGRTSGYTF
>TRBJ1-1|NA|TRBV11-3|NA
TGTGCCAGCAGCCAGGGGCAGGCGAACACTGAAGCTTTCTTT
CASSQGQANTEAFF
>TRBJ2-7|TRBD1|TRBV12-3/TRBV12-4|NA
TGTGCCAGCAGCCGAGACAGGGGGTACGAGCAGTACTTC
CASSRDRGYEQYF
>TRBJ1-2|TRBD1|TRBV19|few
TGTGCCAGTAGTATCCCCGGGACAGTGGGTGGAGGCTACACCTTC
CASSIPGTVGGGYTF
>TRBJ1-1|NA|TRBV30|NA
TGTGCCTGGAGTGTATACGGGTATAACACTGAAGCTTTCTTT
CAWSVYGYNTEAFF
>TRBJ2-7|NA|TRBV27|few
TGTGCCAGCAGTTCAACCCGGAGTGGGAGGTCCTACGAGCAGTACTTC
CASSSTRSGRSYEQYF
>TRBJ2-3|NA|TRBV15|NA
TGTGCCACCAGCAGAGGACGGGGATCGGACACAGATACGCAGTATTTT
CATSRGRGSDTDTQYF
>TRBJ2-6|NA|TRBV5-6|NA
TGTGCCAGCAGCTTGGAACTGAACTCTGGGGCCAACGTCCTGACTTTC
CASSLELNSGANVLTF
>TRBJ1-2|TRBD1|TRBV10-3|once
TGTGCCATCAGCAAACAGGGGGAGGGCTACACCTTC
CAISKQGEGYTF
>TRBJ1-1|TRBD1|TRBV10-3|NA
TGTGCCATCAGGACCCAGGGGGCAGGGACTGAAGCTTTCTTT
CAIRTQGAGTEAFF
>TRBJ1-1|NA|TRBV28|NA
TGTGCCAGCAGTTTGATATCTCGGGGGACTGAAGCTTTCTTT
CASSLISRGTEAFF
>TRBJ2-1|TRBD2|TRBV7-9|once
TGTGCCAGCAGCTTAGTAGGGACTAGCTACAATGAGCAGTTCTTC
CASSLVGTSYNEQFF
>TRBJ2-5|TRBD1|TRBV27|once
TGTGCCAGCAGTTCCCTAGGGGACAGGGAAGAGACCCAGTACTTC
CASSSLGDREETQYF
>TRBJ1-1|NA|TRBV16|once
TGTGCCAGCAGCCAATCGTCCAGGTTGAACACTGAAGCTTTCTTT
CASSQSSRLNTEAFF
>TRBJ1-1|NA|TRBV19|NA
TGTGCCAGTATTTCGGACAGGAACACTGAAGCTTTCTTT
CASISDRNTEAFF
>TRBJ1-3|TRBD1|TRBV19|NA
TGTGCCAGTAGTATAGGCGGGACAGCAAGCTCTGGAAACACCATATATTTT
CASSIGGTASSGNTIYF
>TRBJ1-5|NA|TRBV6-6|NA
TGTGCCAGCAGTTTTTTAACAGGGAGTAGCAATCAGCCCCAGCATTTT
CASSFLTGSSNQPQHF
>TRBJ1-6|NA|TRBV4-3|NA
TGCGCCAGCAGCCAAGACGGCTCCTATAATTCACCCCTCCACTTT
CASSQDGSYNSPLHF
>TRBJ2-7|NA|TRBV29-1|NA
TGCAGCGTTGAAGATGCCGGCCGGGGCGAGCAGTACTTC
CSVEDAGRGEQYF
>TRBJ1-5|TRBD1|TRBV30|NA
TGTGCCTGGAGTGGGGACAGGGGTCACAGCAATCAGCCCCAGCATTTT
CAWSGDRGHSNQPQHF
>TRBJ2-7|NA|TRBV12-5|NA
TGTGCTAGTGGTTTGAGACAGACAGCCTCCTACGAGCAGTACTTC
CASGLRQTASYEQYF
>TRBJ1-6|TRBD1|TRBV29-1|NA
TGCAGCGTTGCGGGGACAGGGGATTCACCCCTCCACTTT
CSVAGTGDSPLHF
>TRBJ1-4|NA|TRBV7-2|NA
TGTGCCAGCAGCTCCGGGGGTGAAAAACTGTTTTTT
CASSSGGEKLFF
>TRBJ2-7|TRBD2|TRBV7-3|NA
TGTGCCAGCTCCCGGGGGGGAGGGGGCTACGAGCAGTACTTC
CASSRGGGGYEQYF
>TRBJ2-5|TRBD2|TRBV24-1|NA
TGTGCCACCAGTGATTTTGGAACTAGCGGGAGGGCCGGAGAGACCCAGTACTTC
CATSDFGTSGRAGETQYF
>TRBJ2-7|TRBD2|TRBV12-5|NA
TGTGCTAGTGGGACTAGCGGAAGGAGCTCCTACGAGCAGTACTTC
CASGTSGRSSYEQYF
>TRBJ1-1|NA|TRBV19|NA
TGTGCCAGTAGTATTGGAGGGTGGGGGAACACTGAAGCTTTCTTT
CASSIGGWGNTEAFF
>TRBJ2-7|TRBD1|TRBV9|NA
TGTTCCAGCAGCGTAGGGGGACAGGGTTCCTACGAGCAGTACTTC
CSSSVGGQGSYEQYF
>TRBJ1-6|NA|TRBV5-4|once
TGTGCCAGCAGCGTACAGGGTACCGCTAATTCACCCCTCCACTTT
CASSVQGTANSPLHF
>TRBJ2-3|TRBD1|TRBV4-2|NA
TGTGCCAGCAGCCAAGATTCGACAGGGGGATTAGATACGCAGTATTTT
CASSQDSTGGLDTQYF
>TRBJ2-7|TRBD2|TRBV6-6|NA
TGTGCCAGCAGTTCCCTAGCGGGAGGGCCCCACGAGCAGTACTTC
CASSSLAGGPHEQYF
>TRBJ2-1|TRBD2|TRBV27|NA
TGTGCCAGCATAAACAGCGGGAGCTACAATGAGCAGTTCTTC
CASINSGSYNEQFF